This record covers a single TCR beta chain. Its target is unknown. The junction departs from germline at one end; a sequencing error may be responsible. CDR3-region Arm-PCR and iRepertoire HTBI primers produced the TCR beta libraries. One entry per CDR3 protein, called by TCRdb with MiXCR from the multiplex PCR reads. The sample contains hundreds of thousands of distinct CDR3 sequences, roughly 15% of which appear only once. The data originate from a study of regulatory T cells in long-lasting Graves disease. Study at large: Newly diagnosed Graves' patients had taken antithyroid drugs under 3 months.

In germline, CDR1 is ENHRY, CDR2 SYGVKD. The CDR3 length is 15 residues. Time point given: newly diagnosed GD, antithyroid drugs for less than 3 months. PBMC RNA was the source of the TCR library. General study points: Persistent disease favored TRBV28, TRBJ1-2 and TRBJ2-5.

The same data also went into a second study, on T cells in Graves' hyperthyroidism and ophthalmopathy. This second report adds: First-round RT-PCR with HTBI primers amplified the TCR CDR3 region. The model made its ophthalmopathy prediction, and onset followed a median around six months later.

The chain recombines TRBV10-3 with TRBJ2-2, with no clear D. Sequences were derived from peripheral blood mononuclear cells (PBMCs), sampled at new diagnosis, from a patient treated with antithyroid drugs. The origin of this receptor is a woman under 40 with Graves disease. The CDR3 DNA sequence: TGTGCCATCAGTGAGTCAGACCTGAACGCCGGGGAGCTGTTTTTT. Protein sequence: CAISESDLNAGELFF.